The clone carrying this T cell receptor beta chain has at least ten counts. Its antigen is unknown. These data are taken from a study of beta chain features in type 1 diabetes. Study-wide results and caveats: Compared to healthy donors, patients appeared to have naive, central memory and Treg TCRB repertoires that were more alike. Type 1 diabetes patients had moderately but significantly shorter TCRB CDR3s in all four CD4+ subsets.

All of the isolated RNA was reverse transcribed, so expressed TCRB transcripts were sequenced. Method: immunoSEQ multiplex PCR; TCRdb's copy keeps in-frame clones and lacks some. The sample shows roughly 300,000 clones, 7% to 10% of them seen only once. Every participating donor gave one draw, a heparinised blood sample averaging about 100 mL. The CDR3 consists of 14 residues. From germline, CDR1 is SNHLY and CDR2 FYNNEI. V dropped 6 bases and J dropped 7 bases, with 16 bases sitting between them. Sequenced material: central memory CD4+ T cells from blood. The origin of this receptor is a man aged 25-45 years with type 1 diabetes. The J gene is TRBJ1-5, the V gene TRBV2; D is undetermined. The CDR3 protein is CASSTQRAGQPQHF. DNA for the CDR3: TGTGCCAGCAGCACTCAAAGGGCGGGACAGCCCCAGCATTTT.